These 23 T cell receptor beta chains originate from one sample sequenced in a study of shared clonotypes between healthy human individuals. Using immunoSEQ multiplex PCR, the repertoire was profiled, and TCRdb retains in-frame clones only, with some absent. The sample consists of about 2.5 million clones, just under 95% of them appearing once. Sequences were obtained from naive CD4+ T cells from PBMCs. The subset was: CD45RA+ positively selected. The receptors stem from a young man in good health. Some clones in this sample may be carry-over from other donors' samples.

The chain couples TRBV19 to TRBJ1-5; no clear D. This CDR3 is 15 amino acids long. V shed 6 bases and J shed 1 base, with 13 bases lying between them. Germline values: CDR1 LNHDA, CDR2 SQIVND (reference sequence). CDR3 amino acids: CASSLSGISNQPQHF. In DNA form, the CDR3 reads TGTGCCAGTAGCCTGAGCGGAATAAGCAATCAGCCCCAGCATTTT. The full variable domain, its missing parts supplied by reference TRBV19 and TRBJ1-5, is DGGITQSPKYLFRKEGQNVTLSCEQNLNHDAMYWYRQDPGQGLRLIYYSQIVNDFQKGDIAEGYSVSREKKESFPLTVTSAQKNPTAFYLCASSLSGISNQPQHFGDGTRLSIL.

V gene TRBV28 combines with J gene TRBJ1-2; 12 bases are shared with TRBD1. The CDR3 has 18 residues. The germline V gene has CDR1 MDHEN and CDR2 SYDVKM. Losses at the gene ends were 4 bases for V and 7 bases for J; bases not matched to a gene: 16. CDR3 amino acids: CASSSRDRGLRLGGGYTF. The CDR3 DNA sequence: TGTGCCAGCAGTTCCCGGGACAGGGGGCTCCGGTTAGGTGGTGGCTACACCTTC.

This clone has just one count. The chain carries TRBV15 and TRBJ1-4; 8 nucleotides agree with TRBD1. Germline loops: CDR1 LNHNV, CDR2 YYDKDF (reference sequence). The CDR3 consists of 15 residues. With V trimmed by 3 bases and J by 7 bases, 7 bases remained unmatched. The CDR3 is CATSRNRGDGEKLFF. The CDR3 DNA reads as TGTGCCACCAGCAGGAACAGGGGGGACGGTGAAAAACTGTTTTTT.

This chain links TRBV27 with TRBJ2-5, with 8 positions matching TRBD1. Germline V lookup: CDR1 MNHEY, CDR2 SMNVEV (reference sequence). The CDR3 length is 14 residues. V lost 6 bases to trimming and J lost 5 bases; unmatched junction nucleotides: 8. The CDR3 coding sequence is TGTGCCAGCAGCCAGGGGGCGCGTGTGGAGACCCAGTACTTC. Its translation is CASSQGARVETQYF.

The V gene is TRBV6-5, the J gene TRBJ2-3, with a weak D call TRBD1 (6 bases). This CDR3 comprises 14 residues. CDR1 MNHEY and CDR2 SVGAGI come from the germline V gene. The V end was cut by 6 bases, the J end by 2 bases, with 12 bases between. CDR3: CASSKTGNTDTQYF. In nucleotides, the CDR3 is TGTGCCAGCAGCAAAACAGGGAACACAGATACGCAGTATTTT.

The rearrangement joins TRBV7-8 to TRBJ2-1; 7 nucleotides agree with TRBD2. The CDR3 loop spans 15 amino acids. V was clipped by 4 bases and J by 4 bases; unmatched bases: 7. Germline values: CDR1 SGHVS, CDR2 FQNEAQ. CDR3 amino acids: CASSSRLAAYNEQFF. The CDR3 region has the DNA TGTGCCAGCAGCTCCCGACTAGCAGCATACAATGAGCAGTTCTTC.

This clone showed up just once. V and J are TRBV5-1 and TRBJ2-7, with TRBD2 matching 10 bases. With V trimmed by 1 base and J by 4 bases, 5 bases remained unmatched. Looked up from germline, CDR1 is SGHRS and CDR2 is YFSETQ. This CDR3 has 15 residues. The CDR3 loop is CASSLPSGSIYEQYF. The CDR3 nucleotides read TGCGCCAGCAGCTTGCCTAGCGGGAGTATTTACGAGCAGTACTTC.

In regard to this clone: The identical CDR3 is also encoded by other nucleotide sequences in the sample. V is TRBV28 and J is TRBJ2-2, with unresolved D. Germline V CDR1 and CDR2: MDHEN, SYDVKM. The CDR3 totals 12 residues. Between the trimmed V and J ends, which lost 6 bases and 0 bases, there was a span of 2 bases. DNA for the CDR3: TGTGCCAGCAGATCGAACACCGGGGAGCTGTTTTTT. This codes for CASRSNTGELFF.

The rearrangement uses TRBV21-1 and TRBJ2-5; whether TRBD2, the table's D call, matches the DNA was not checked. TRBV21-1 is annotated as a pseudogene. This CDR3 is built from 16 residues. The CDR3 DNA is TGTGCCAGCAGCAAAGCGCTAGGGAGGAGTCAAGAGACCCAGTACTTC. Residues: CASSKALGRSQETQYF.

The chain couples TRBV2 to TRBJ2-7, with 8 bases fitting TRBD1. The V gene end was trimmed by 7 bases and the J gene end by 6 bases; junction bases not matched to a gene: 8. The germline V gene encodes CDR1 SNHLY and CDR2 FYNNEI. The CDR3 covers 13 residues. The CDR3 loop reads CASTTGVPLEQYF. The CDR3 DNA sequence: TGTGCCAGCACGACAGGGGTCCCCCTCGAGCAGTACTTC.

This clone was detected only once. This chain connects TRBV18 to TRBJ2-5; D gene ambiguous. V shed 6 bases and J shed 4 bases, with 9 bases lying between them. The germline gives CDR1 KGHSH, CDR2 LQKENI. This CDR3 has 12 residues. The chain's CDR3 is CASSLRGETQYF. CDR3 bases: TGTGCCAGCTCTCTCAGAGGAGAGACCCAGTACTTC.

The chain is built from TRBV18 and TRBJ2-7; 10 bases match TRBD2. Looked up from germline, CDR1 is KGHSH and CDR2 is LQKENI. The CDR3 is 14 residues long. V shed 3 bases and J 5 bases; nucleotides not matched to a gene: 4. CDR3: CASSPSGRLNEQYF. In nucleotides, the CDR3 is TGTGCCAGCTCACCTAGCGGGAGGCTCAACGAGCAGTACTTC.

The chain recombines TRBV2 with TRBJ2-5; 10 nucleotides match TRBD2. The J segment lost 5 bases and the V segment lost 7 bases, leaving 10 bases of the junction unmatched. Germline V gives CDR1 SNHLY, CDR2 FYNNEI. This CDR3 comprises 15 residues. The chain's CDR3 is CASNPSGRVGETQYF. The CDR3 DNA follows: TGTGCCAGCAATCCTAGCGGGAGAGTAGGGGAGACCCAGTACTTC.

The genes are TRBV6-6 and TRBJ1-5; TRBD1 matches at 11 bases. Germline CDR1 is MNHNY and CDR2 is SVGAGI (reference sequence). The V gene end was trimmed by 4 bases and the J gene end by 11 bases; junction bases not matched to a gene: 13. The CDR3 length is 16 residues. This chain's CDR3 is CASSSREGTGGIAQHF. CDR3 nucleotides: TGTGCCAGCAGTTCCAGAGAAGGGACAGGGGGAATTGCCCAGCATTTT.

The chain combines TRBV5-1 with TRBJ2-1; no clear D. The CDR3 is 17 residues long. In germline, CDR1 is SGHRS, CDR2 YFSETQ. Trimming shortened V by 0 bases and J by 8 bases, and 21 bases separated the two germline ends. CDR3: CASSLGGFRVDLDEQFF. The CDR3, as DNA: TGCGCCAGCAGCTTGGGCGGTTTTCGGGTCGATTTGGATGAGCAGTTCTTC.

This clone appeared a single time. V usage is TRBV5-6 and J usage is TRBJ1-1, with TRBD1 identical over 7 bases. This CDR3 is built from 15 residues. The J segment lost 3 bases and the V segment lost 1 base, leaving 6 bases of the junction unmatched. Germline V gene sequence: CDR1 SGHDT, CDR2 YYEEEE. The CDR3 here is CASSLITQGHTEAFF. DNA of the CDR3: TGTGCCAGCAGCTTGATCACACAGGGGCACACTGAAGCTTTCTTT.

The rearrangement joins TRBV5-1 to TRBJ2-5; 10 positions agree with TRBD2. The CDR3 is 15 amino acids. J gave up 5 bases and V 2 bases, and 6 bases lay outside the gene matches. Looked up from germline, CDR1 is SGHRS and CDR2 is YFSETQ. The CDR3 DNA sequence: TGCGCCAGCAGCTTTGGACTAGCGGCCGGGGAGACCCAGTACTTC. Translating it yields CASSFGLAAGETQYF.

The chain carries TRBV6-1 and TRBJ1-1, with D possibly being TRBD1 (6 bases). The germline V and J ends were trimmed by 6 bases and 1 base, with 12 bases remaining between them. The V gene's germline CDR1 is MNHNS and CDR2 SASEGT. This CDR3 comprises 14 residues. CDR3 loop: CASRKTTGNTEAFF. DNA of the CDR3: TGTGCCAGCAGAAAGACGACAGGGAACACTGAAGCTTTCTTT.

The chain recombines TRBV4-2 with TRBJ2-4, with unresolved D. Germline V gene lookup returns CDR1 LGHNA and CDR2 YNFKEQ. This CDR3 has 13 residues. The germline V and J ends were trimmed by 0 bases and 4 bases, with 4 bases remaining between them. As DNA, the CDR3 is TGTGCCAGCAGCCAAGACTTGAAAAACATTCAGTACTTC. Protein sequence: CASSQDLKNIQYF.

This clone came up once. The V call is TRBV7-9, the J call TRBJ2-4; D may match TRBD1 or TRBD2 (5 bases each). The V gene lost 3 bases and the J gene lost 8 bases, with 11 bases spanning the gap. Germline V gives CDR1 SEHNR, CDR2 FQNEAQ (reference sequence). The CDR3 is made up of 13 amino acids. The CDR3 is CASSLPGPDIQYF. CDR3 in DNA: TGTGCCAGCAGCTTGCCGGGACCCGACATTCAGTACTTC.

J is TRBJ2-1 and V is TRBV7-2, with 11 bases fitting TRBD2. Germline V gives CDR1 SGHTA, CDR2 FQGNSA. This CDR3 comprises 15 residues. With V trimmed by 2 bases and J by 10 bases, 7 bases remained unmatched. The CDR3 coding sequence is TGTGCCAGCAGCTTAACGGGACTAGCGGAAACCGAGCAGTTCTTC. As protein: CASSLTGLAETEQFF.

The CDR3 coding sequence is TGTGCCAGCAGTTTAGCCTGGGGGTGGCTGCATTTT. This encodes CASSLAWGWLHF. This sequence joins TRBV27 and TRBJ1-5; tentative D call: TRBD1 (5 bases). Trimming shortened V by 2 bases and J by 15 bases, and 14 bases separated the two germline ends. CDR3 length equals 12 residues. Per the germline V gene, CDR1 is MNHEY and CDR2 is SMNVEV (reference sequence).

The chain employs TRBV28 and TRBJ1-5; 7 nucleotides match TRBD1. Trimming cost V 1 base and J 6 bases; bases outside gene matches: 3. Germline CDR1 and CDR2: MDHEN and SYDVKM. The length of the CDR3 is 14 residues. CDR3: CASSLSRDSQPQHF. The DNA of the CDR3 is TGTGCCAGCAGTTTATCCAGGGACAGTCAGCCCCAGCATTTT.